The 22 T cell receptor beta chains in this list originate from one sample, sequenced in a study of OX40 agonist ivuxolimab in advanced cancers. The repertoire was sequenced with immunoSEQ multiplex PCR; TCRdb's copy has only in-frame clones and lacks some. The sample carries 98,000 or so clones, roughly nine tenths recorded once. This material consisted of CD4+ or CD8+ T cells sorted from blood, taken in a trial of the OX40 agonist ivuxolimab. The receptor source for this set is an adult with an advanced solid tumor such as melanoma, head and neck, liver or kidney cancer.

The CDR3 DNA reads TGTGCCAGCAGCTTAAACCCCCGGGCCCCCCATGGCTACACCTTC. Amino acids: CASSLNPRAPHGYTF. This rearrangement joins TRBV13 to TRBJ1-2; D is unclear. V lost 2 bases and J 6 bases, leaving 16 bases between the germline ends. Germline V gene data show CDR1 as PRHDT and CDR2 as FYEKMQ (reference sequence). The CDR3 runs 15 residues.

This chain uses TRBV7-2 with TRBJ1-1; D is undetermined. Germline lookup yields CDR1 SGHTA and CDR2 FQGNSA. Deletions cut 0 bases from V and 1 base from J, with 9 bases between. The CDR3 has 15 residues. In nucleotides, the CDR3 is TGTGCCAGCAGCTTAGCGGGTCAGACGAACACTGAAGCTTTCTTT. Translating gives CASSLAGQTNTEAFF.

This chain links TRBV7-8 with TRBJ2-7; 9 nucleotides line up with TRBD1. The germline CDR1 and CDR2 sequences are SGHVS and FQNEAQ. CDR3 length: 13 amino acids. Trimming cost V 5 bases and J 3 bases; bases outside gene matches: 2. The DNA of the CDR3 is TGTGCCAGCAGCCGGGACAGGGACTACGAGCAGTACGTC. Translated: CASSRDRDYEQYV.

The chain is built from TRBV2 and TRBJ2-2; 7 positions agree with TRBD1. This CDR3 spans 15 amino acids. V shed 2 bases and J 4 bases; nucleotides not matched to a gene: 4. CDR1 is SNHLY, CDR2 FYNNEI, per germline. The CDR3 region has the DNA TGTGCCAGCAGTGAACGGACAGGCATCACCGGGGAGCTGTTTTTT. It specifies CASSERTGITGELFF. The whole variable domain, remainder taken from reference TRBV2 and TRBJ2-2, is EPEVTQTPSHQVTQMGQEVILRCVPISNHLYFYWYRQILGQKVEFLVSFYNNEISEKSEIFDDQFSVERPDGSNFTLKIRSTKLEDSAMYFCASSERTGITGELFFGEGSRLTVL.

This clone has only one observation. The chain carries TRBV7-2 and TRBJ2-2, with 9 positions matching TRBD2. J lost 7 bases, V lost 3 bases, and 9 bases had no gene match. The CDR3 covers 16 residues. Germline V lookup: CDR1 SGHTA, CDR2 FQGNSA. The CDR3 nucleotides read TGTGCCAGCAGCTTGCGCGGGAGGGCTAATGGCGGGGAGCTGTTTTTT. Translated: CASSLRGRANGGELFF.

This clone has only one observation. The chain employs TRBV5-1 and TRBJ2-5, with TRBD1 matching 9 bases. This CDR3 comprises 16 residues. CDR1 is SGHRS and CDR2 is YFSETQ in the germline V gene. The J segment lost 5 bases and the V segment lost 4 bases, leaving 12 bases of the junction unmatched. The CDR3 nucleotides are TGCGCCAGCAGCGTGGAGGGGACAGGGAGAGGGGAGACCCAGTACTTC. Its protein product is CASSVEGTGRGETQYF.

In its sample, this clone was seen a few times. The chain couples TRBV28 to TRBJ1-5; D remains unclear. The CDR3 covers 13 residues. The germline gives CDR1 MDHEN, CDR2 SYDVKM. Trimming removed 10 bases at V and 1 base at J, with 11 bases between. The DNA for the CDR3 is TGTGCCACCAGGACTGGGAGCAATCAGCCCCAGCATTTT. Translated, it gives CATRTGSNQPQHF.

In the case of this clone: At the DNA level, this CDR3 is encoded by other sequences in the same sample as well. The chain employs TRBV29-1 and TRBJ1-1; D remains unclear. This CDR3 has 11 amino acids. Germline V gene data show CDR1 as SQVTM and CDR2 as ANQGSEA. V gave up 6 bases and J gave up 2 bases, with 7 bases separating them. The CDR3 loop reads CSVDGNTEAFF. DNA of the CDR3: TGCAGCGTAGACGGCAACACTGAAGCTTTCTTT.

As to this clone: Other DNA sequences of this sample code for an identical CDR3. The V and J genes are TRBV30 and TRBJ2-3; D not resolved. Trimming left V 0 bases short and J 4 bases short, with 2 bases between. The CDR3 sequence is 11 residues long. The germline CDR1 and CDR2 sequences are GTSNPN and SVGIG (reference sequence). CDR3 sequence: CAWSVSDTQYF. For the CDR3, the DNA is TGTGCCTGGAGTGTCTCAGATACGCAGTATTTT.

The table lists this clone with a few counts. This sequence joins TRBV7-9 and TRBJ2-1; 14 positions match TRBD2. This CDR3 is built from 16 residues. The J segment lost 9 bases and the V segment lost 1 base, leaving 5 bases of the junction unmatched. CDR1 is SEHNR and CDR2 is FQNEAQ in the germline V gene (reference sequence). The CDR3 region is CASSLEGLAGVGEQFF. CDR3 bases: TGTGCCAGCAGCTTAGAGGGACTAGCGGGAGTGGGTGAGCAGTTCTTC.

This rearrangement joins TRBV28 to TRBJ1-2, with D perhaps matching TRBD1 (5 bases). The CDR3 totals 15 residues. CDR1 is MDHEN and CDR2 is SYDVKM in the germline V gene. V lost 0 bases and J 3 bases, leaving 11 bases between the germline ends. Here the CDR3 DNA reads TGTGCCAGCAGTTTATGGGGGGGTGTTGACTATGGCTACACCTTC. Translation gives CASSLWGGVDYGYTF.

The V and J genes are TRBV19 and TRBJ1-5; D perhaps matches TRBD1 (5 bases). Per germline, CDR1 LNHDA and CDR2 SQIVND (reference sequence). This CDR3 has 14 residues. Trimming removed 3 bases from V and 6 bases from J, with 12 bases in between. CDR3 sequence (DNA): TGTGCCAGTAGTATTAATTCGGGGACTCAGCCCCAGCATTTT. It specifies CASSINSGTQPQHF.

V gene TRBV7-6 combines with J gene TRBJ1-2, with D possibly TRBD1 on 6 matching bases. CDR1 SGHVS and CDR2 FNYEAQ come from the germline V gene. This CDR3 comprises 15 residues. V lost 5 bases, J lost 6 bases, and 19 bases lay in between. This CDR3 is CASSARDTLGHGYTF. The CDR3 DNA follows: TGTGCCAGCAGCGCTCGGGACACCCTTGGCCATGGCTACACCTTC.

This rearrangement joins TRBV19 to TRBJ1-5, with D hard to call. The CDR3 loop spans 13 amino acids. Trimming cost V 2 bases and J 5 bases, with 7 bases left between them. The V gene's germline CDR1 is LNHDA and CDR2 SQIVND (reference sequence). The CDR3 DNA reads as TGTGCCAGTAGTATAAGGGCCCATCAGCCCCAGCATTTT. Protein product: CASSIRAHQPQHF.

CDR3 loop: CASSWVARDTQYF. As DNA, the CDR3 is TGTGCCAGCTCATGGGTGGCCAGAGATACGCAGTATTTT. The gene calls are TRBV18 and TRBJ2-3, with D unclear. Trimming took off 5 bases at V and 5 bases at J, with 11 bases between the two ends. CDR1 is KGHSH, CDR2 LQKENI, per germline. This CDR3 comprises 13 residues.

The chain combines TRBV6-5 with TRBJ1-3, with unresolved D. V shed 3 bases and J shed 0 bases, with 9 bases lying between them. Germline CDR1 reads MNHEY; CDR2 reads SVGAGI. The length of the CDR3 is 15 residues. The CDR3 DNA reads as TGTGCCAGCAGTTATAATCGGATCTCTGGAAACACCATATATTTT. This sequence encodes CASSYNRISGNTIYF.

This chain uses TRBV29-1 with TRBJ1-1; TRBD1 aligns across 8 bases. The length of the CDR3 is 16 residues. Germline values: CDR1 SQVTM, CDR2 ANQGSEA. Germline trimming cut 4 bases from V and 4 bases from J; bases unmatched to any gene: 14. CDR3 sequence (DNA): TGCAGCGTTGTAGGACAGGGTGGCGGCGCGGGCACTGAAGCTTTCTTT. Protein product: CSVVGQGGGAGTEAFF. Complete variable domain (other parts from reference TRBV29-1 and TRBJ1-1): SAVISQKPSRDICQRGTSLTIQCQVDSQVTMMFWYRQQPGQSLTLIATANQGSEATYESGFVIDKFPISRPNLTFSTLTVSNMSPEDSSIYLCSVVGQGGGAGTEAFFGQGTRLTVV.

The chain carries TRBV7-9 and TRBJ2-3; D is unclear. Per the germline V gene, CDR1 is SEHNR and CDR2 is FQNEAQ (reference sequence). The V end lost 6 bases, the J end lost 5 bases, and 6 bases lay between the germline ends. The CDR3 contains 11 residues. CDR3 sequence: CASRSEDTQYF. For the CDR3, the DNA is TGTGCCAGCAGGTCGGAAGATACGCAGTATTTT.

This chain joins TRBV28 and TRBJ2-1; TRBD2 matches 15 bases. The CDR3 runs 15 residues. With 5 bases clipped from V and 8 bases from J, the junction kept 4 bases outside the gene matches. Germline-derived CDR1 and CDR2 are MDHEN and SYDVKM. CDR3 nucleotide sequence: TGTGCCAGCAGTCCGTGGACTAGCGGGAGGGATGAGCAGTTCTTC. It translates to CASSPWTSGRDEQFF.

V usage is TRBV7-9 and J usage is TRBJ1-6, with no clear D. V was cut by 5 bases and J by 1 base, with 9 bases left in between. Germline V gene lookup returns CDR1 SEHNR and CDR2 FQNEAQ (reference sequence). This CDR3 is 15 amino acids long. The CDR3 region has the DNA TGTGCCAGCAGCCCCCAGGCGTCCTATAATTCACCCCTCCACTTT. Translating gives CASSPQASYNSPLHF.

The chain joins TRBV5-1 to TRBJ2-4; the D gene is possibly TRBD2 (5 bases). Between the trimmed V and J ends, which lost 4 bases and 4 bases, there was a span of 9 bases. There are 13 residues in the CDR3. The germline gives CDR1 SGHRS, CDR2 YFSETQ. The DNA for the CDR3 is TGCGCCAGCAGCCGAGAGGGTAAAAACATTCAGTACTTC. Translation gives CASSREGKNIQYF.

The chain uses TRBV5-1 and TRBJ2-7; no clear D. The V and J ends lost 0 bases and 0 bases respectively, with 7 bases between them. Germline assignment: CDR1 SGHRS and CDR2 YFSETQ. CDR3 length: 14 residues. CDR3 DNA sequence: TGCGCCAGCAGCTTGGGGAGCATCTCCTACGAGCAGTACTTC. Amino acid sequence: CASSLGSISYEQYF.